This TCR beta chain was found in a study of control samples from healthy donors and cancer patients (dated by TCRdb to 2018 to 2021). Note on this clone: The antigen this receptor binds is unknown. Base qualities are not recorded, but no much larger clone differs from it by a single base.

The CDR3 runs 15 residues from the cysteine to the phenylalanine. The retained sequence is limited to the CDR3, 45 bases, with the frame set at the first base. Trimming leaves V shorter by 9 bases and J shorter by 4 bases, with the junction holding 10 bases beyond the gene matches. For CDR1 and CDR2, the germline V gene (reference sequence) lists SEHNR and FQNEAQ. Preparation of the library involved the immunoSEQ multiplex PCR assay. The clones in this table, taken by TCRdb from immuneACCESS, are in-frame only. Not every clone is retained; where verified, under half of the shortfall comes from an unresolved V gene, and the cause of the rest is unknown. The sample table records 70,000 to 90,000 clones; 94% of these occur just once. The ten largest clonotypes hold about 6.2% of the sample.

Here the chain combines TRBV7-9 and TRBJ1-4, with 8 middle bases fitting TRBD1. The sample taken for sequencing was blood. The origin of this receptor is a woman between 40 and 55 years old in good health. The encoded CDR3 is CASRAGGQDNEKLFF. The nucleotide sequence is given as TGTGCCAGTAGGGCCGGGGGACAGGATAATGAAAAACTGTTTTTT.